A single sample is the source of the 30 T cell receptor beta chains below, sequenced in a study of neurological immune-mediated disorders. TCRdb itself ran the 5' RACE reads through MiXCR, one entry per CDR3 protein. The sample contains fewer than 45,000 distinct CDR3 sequences, under 9.5% of which appear only once. Source material: PBMCs. These receptors were collected from a woman aged 40 to 50 in good health.

This clonotype appeared many times. The chain links TRBV5-1 to TRBJ2-3, with 7 bases matching TRBD1. V lost 0 bases and J lost 3; bases outside the gene matches: 4. Germline V gene lookup returns CDR1 SGHRS and CDR2 YFSETQ. The CDR3 length is 15 residues. CDR3 amino acids: CASSLEDRRTDTQYF. The CDR3 region has the DNA TGCGCCAGCAGCTTGGAGGACAGGCGGACAGATACGCAGTATTTT.

Ten or more counts support this clonotype. The chain employs TRBV10-3 and TRBJ2-1, with 14 bases matching TRBD2. Germline V gives CDR1 ENHRY, CDR2 SYGVKD. Trimming at V came to 11 bases and at J to 5 bases, leaving 8 bases not matched to a gene. The CDR3 spans 15 residues. This CDR3 reads CAAAGLAGVNNEQFF. The CDR3 bases are TGTGCCGCCGCGGGACTAGCGGGAGTGAACAATGAGCAGTTCTTC.

This clonotype was recorded many times. The chain links TRBV9 to TRBJ2-3, with unresolved D. The germline V and J ends were trimmed by 0 bases and 2 bases, with 7 bases remaining between them. The CDR3 sequence is 14 residues long. Germline CDR1 is SGDLS and CDR2 is YYNGEE. The CDR3 here is CASSVAQVTDTQYF. CDR3 in DNA: TGTGCCAGCAGCGTAGCGCAAGTCACAGATACGCAGTATTTT.

The table lists this clonotype with many counts. The V call is TRBV28, the J call TRBJ1-1; D may be TRBD1 (5 bases). This CDR3 has 13 residues. Trimming left V 6 bases short and J 5 bases short, with 13 bases between. Germline V gene sequence: CDR1 MDHEN, CDR2 SYDVKM. The CDR3 DNA sequence: TGTGCCAGCAGAATTCAGGGCCCAACTGAAGCTTTCTTT. As protein: CASRIQGPTEAFF.

This clonotype appeared many times. This chain connects TRBV12-5 to TRBJ1-1; 9 nucleotides line up with TRBD1. The length of the CDR3 is 17 residues. The germline gives CDR1 LGHNT, CDR2 FRNRAP. V shed 6 bases, J shed 0 bases, and the junction held 11 bases outside the gene matches. CDR3 in DNA: TGTGCTAGTGGGATAGGAGGGACAGGGATACTGAACACTGAAGCTTTCTTT. Protein: CASGIGGTGILNTEAFF.

This clonotype was detected many times. The limits of the CDR3 on the DNA are not certain, so only TCRdb's listed CDR3 is given. J is TRBJ2-2 and V is TRBV24-1; the DNA was not used to check the table's D call, TRBD1. The CDR3 is 15 amino acids in total, end residues counted. CDR1 and CDR2 from the germline V gene are KGHDR and SFDVKD. CDR3 sequence reads: CATSVPQGNAGELFF.

This clonotype was picked up many times. This chain joins TRBV5-1 and TRBJ1-5, with D perhaps matching TRBD1 (5 bases). This CDR3 region has 15 residues. CDR1 is SGHRS and CDR2 is YFSETQ in the germline V gene. V was clipped by 0 bases and J by 1 base, with 8 bases between them. CDR3 sequence: CASSLAGASNQPQHF. The CDR3 DNA reads TGCGCCAGCAGCTTGGCCGGGGCGAGCAATCAGCCCCAGCATTTT.

Many counts were recorded for this clonotype. The CDR3 spells CSARDQGRAEAFF. The CDR3 nucleotides read TGCAGTGCTAGAGATCAGGGGAGGGCTGAAGCTTTCTTT. The chain employs TRBV20-1 and TRBJ1-1; D is possibly TRBD1 (6 bases). V dropped 0 bases and J dropped 6 bases, with 11 bases sitting between them. Germline V lookup: CDR1 DFQATT, CDR2 SNEGSKA (reference sequence). The CDR3 sequence is 13 residues long.

The chain is built from TRBV13 and TRBJ2-7; D gene ambiguous. The V and J ends lost 4 bases and 5 bases respectively, with 9 bases between them. The CDR3 covers 12 residues. The germline V gene encodes CDR1 PRHDT and CDR2 FYEKMQ (reference sequence). The CDR3 loop is CASSSDQDEQYF. For the CDR3, the DNA is TGTGCCAGCAGCTCTGACCAGGACGAGCAGTACTTC.

This clonotype was seen repeatedly, ten times or more. The J gene is TRBJ1-2, the V gene TRBV12-3 or TRBV12-4; 8 nucleotides align to TRBD1. The V gene end was trimmed by 5 bases and the J gene end by 7 bases; junction bases not matched to a gene: 6. CDR3 length: 13 residues. CDR3 DNA sequence: TGTGCCAGCAGTGGGACAGGTCGAACTGGCTACACCTTC. It specifies CASSGTGRTGYTF.

This clonotype came up many times. This chain links TRBV6-1 with TRBJ1-1, with D maybe TRBD1 (5 bases). V was trimmed by 5 bases and J by 1 base, leaving 11 bases between them. CDR1 MNHNS and CDR2 SASEGT come from the germline V gene. There are 14 residues in the CDR3. The CDR3 region has the DNA TGTGCCAGCAGTATTGGGACGGAGAACACTGAAGCTTTCTTT. It encodes CASSIGTENTEAFF.

This clonotype has a count of ten or more. V and J are TRBV7-8 and TRBJ2-2; tentatively, D is TRBD1 (5 bases). Germline V CDR1 and CDR2: SGHVS, FQNEAQ. V was trimmed by 5 bases and J by 1 base, leaving 11 bases between them. CDR3 length: 15 residues. DNA of the CDR3: TGTGCCAGCAGCACACGAGACAGGAACACCGGGGAGCTGTTTTTT. It encodes CASSTRDRNTGELFF.

This clonotype appeared many times. V and J are TRBV18 and TRBJ1-4; unclear D gene. Germline V CDR1 and CDR2: KGHSH, LQKENI. The CDR3 loop spans 14 amino acids. V was trimmed by 2 bases and J by 3 bases, leaving 7 bases between them. CDR3 residues: CASSPGYANEKLFF. In nucleotides, the CDR3 is TGTGCCAGCTCACCAGGGTACGCTAATGAAAAACTGTTTTTT.

This clonotype was detected ten times or more. This sequence joins TRBV7-9 and TRBJ1-2; no reliable D call. The CDR3 sequence is 11 residues long. V dropped 5 bases and J dropped 9 bases, with 10 bases sitting between them. CDR1 is SEHNR, CDR2 FQNEAQ, per germline (reference sequence). CDR3 region: CASSPPRSYTF. For the CDR3, the DNA is TGTGCCAGCAGCCCCCCCCGGAGCTACACCTTC.

This clonotype was found many times. The chain recombines TRBV15 with TRBJ2-7; maybe TRBD2 (6 bases). CDR1 and CDR2 (germline): LNHNV, YYDKDF (reference sequence). The V and J ends lost 1 base and 5 bases respectively, with 12 bases between them. There are 14 residues in the CDR3. CDR3 bases: TGTGCCACCAGCAGAGCAGGAGGGTCTAACGAGCAGTACTTC. As protein: CATSRAGGSNEQYF. Variable domain in full (rest from reference TRBV15 and TRBJ2-7): DAMVIQNPRYQVTQFGKPVTLSCSQTLNHNVMYWYQQKSSQAPKLLFHYYDKDFNNEADTPDNFQSRRPNTSFCFLDIRSPGLGDTAMYLCATSRAGGSNEQYFGPGTRLTVT.

This clonotype was counted at least ten times. The chain couples TRBV7-6 to TRBJ2-3; 11 bases match TRBD1. J lost 1 base, V lost 4 bases, and 1 base had no gene match. CDR1 and CDR2 (germline): SGHVS, FNYEAQ. The CDR3 totals 15 residues. The CDR3 nucleotides are TGTGCCAGCAGCTGGACAGGGGGCCGCACAGATACGCAGTATTTT. Protein product: CASSWTGGRTDTQYF.

Ten or more counts support this clonotype. V and J are TRBV6-2 or TRBV6-3 and TRBJ1-1, with D possibly matching TRBD1 (6 bases). Looked up from germline, CDR1 is MNHEY and CDR2 is SVGEGT. The CDR3 length is 16 residues. The V end was cut by 2 bases, the J end by 0 bases, with 13 bases between. The CDR3 DNA is TGTGCCAGCAGTTACCCCGGGGGGCAACTGAACACTGAAGCTTTCTTT. Translation: CASSYPGGQLNTEAFF.

This clonotype was recorded many times. V and J are TRBV20-1 and TRBJ2-7, with D perhaps assigned TRBD1 or TRBD2 (5 bases each). Trimming shortened V by 1 base and J by 0 bases, and 10 bases separated the two germline ends. The CDR3 covers 14 residues. The germline gives CDR1 DFQATT, CDR2 SNEGSKA (reference sequence). The CDR3 spells CSARGPGTSYEQYF. DNA of the CDR3: TGCAGTGCTAGAGGGCCAGGGACCTCCTACGAGCAGTACTTC.

This clonotype was observed at least ten times. CDR3 bases: TGTGCCAGCAGTTTCCCCGGGAGAGGGCAGTTCTTC. This gives the protein CASSFPGRGQFF. The V call is TRBV28, the J call TRBJ2-1; a weak D match, TRBD2 (6 bases). The V gene's germline CDR1 is MDHEN and CDR2 SYDVKM. This CDR3 has 12 residues. The V and J ends lost 3 bases and 12 bases respectively, with 12 bases between them.

This clonotype was recorded a few times. J is TRBJ1-2 and V is TRBV25-1; a possible D gene is TRBD1 (5 bases). V lost 4 bases and J lost 1, with 16 bases in between. The CDR3 has 16 residues. CDR1 is MGHDK and CDR2 is SYGVNS in the germline V gene. The CDR3 here is CASSAHGGVSNYGYTF. For the CDR3, the DNA is TGTGCCAGCAGTGCCCACGGGGGGGTCAGTAACTATGGCTACACCTTC.

As to this clonotype: It may be a read error: a sequence one base away is much more abundant. V usage is TRBV5-5 and J usage is TRBJ1-2; 7 bases map to TRBD1. The CDR3 length is 14 residues. Germline V gene lookup returns CDR1 SGHKS and CDR2 YYEKEE (reference sequence). V was pared by 4 bases and J by 9 bases, with 12 bases of the junction left unmatched. Written as DNA, the CDR3 is TGTGCCAGCAGCAAGCTTAAAGGGGGCGGCCGCTACACCTTC. It yields the protein CASSKLKGGGRYTF.

The chain carries TRBV21-1 and TRBJ1-2; TRBD1 was called by the table and not checked on the DNA. TRBV21-1 is labeled a pseudogene. CDR3 length equals 15 residues. CDR3 loop: CASSAPGQEPYGYTF. CDR3 coding DNA: TGTGCCAGCAGCGCTCCGGGACAGGAGCCCTATGGCTACACCTTC.

This clonotype was seen at least ten times. The CDR3 bases are TGCGCCAGCAGCCCGTGGACTAGCGGGGACTACAATGAGCAGTTCTTC. Protein product: CASSPWTSGDYNEQFF. The chain employs TRBV5-1 and TRBJ2-1; TRBD2 agrees at 12 bases. The germline V gene encodes CDR1 SGHRS and CDR2 YFSETQ. The V and J ends lost 4 bases and 3 bases, in that order; junction bases with no gene match: 5. This CDR3 region has 16 residues.

This clonotype turned up a few times. The chain couples TRBV6-6 to TRBJ1-5; 8 bases match TRBD1. From germline, CDR1 is MNHNY and CDR2 SVGAGI (reference sequence). This CDR3 has 15 residues. V gave up 6 bases and J gave up 6 bases; unmatched junction bases: 10. The CDR3 region has the DNA TGTGCCAGCAGCGCCCAGGGGGCGCGGAGTCAGCCCCAGCATTTT. This codes for CASSAQGARSQPQHF.

In its sample, this clonotype was seen many times. V usage is TRBV9 and J usage is TRBJ2-1; 9 bases fit TRBD2. CDR3 length equals 19 residues. Germline V gene lookup returns CDR1 SGDLS and CDR2 YYNGEE. Trimming cost V 0 bases and J 0 bases; bases outside gene matches: 10. CDR3 nucleotides: TGTGCCAGCAGCGTAGATCATGGGGGCGGGAGGGCCTCCTACAATGAGCAGTTCTTC. Translating it yields CASSVDHGGGRASYNEQFF.

This clonotype has at least ten counts. This chain links TRBV25-1 with TRBJ1-1; D might be TRBD1 (6 bases). Germline V CDR1 and CDR2: MGHDK, SYGVNS. Trimming removed 2 bases from V and 10 bases from J, with 17 bases in between. This CDR3 contains 14 residues. The CDR3 region has the DNA TGTGCCAGCAGTGAAAGTGACAGGAGAGGTCCAGCTTTCTTT. Protein sequence: CASSESDRRGPAFF.

This clonotype was counted at least ten times. The V gene is TRBV5-5, the J gene TRBJ2-7; D ambiguous. CDR3 length: 13 amino acids. Per germline, CDR1 SGHKS and CDR2 YYEKEE (reference sequence). The ends were cut back, 0 bases at V and 0 bases at J, with 4 bases in the middle. This CDR3 reads CASSLATSYEQYF. CDR3 DNA: TGTGCCAGCAGCTTGGCGACCTCCTACGAGCAGTACTTC.

This clonotype was recorded at least ten times. CDR3 protein: CASSPNTVNQPQHF. CDR3 sequence (DNA): TGTGCCAGCTCACCGAACACCGTTAATCAGCCCCAGCATTTT. V gene TRBV18 combines with J gene TRBJ1-5; D gene unclear. The CDR3 runs 14 residues. Trimming left V 3 bases short and J 4 bases short, with 10 bases between. Germline V lookup: CDR1 KGHSH, CDR2 LQKENI.

The rearrangement uses TRBV7-9 and TRBJ2-5; maybe TRBD2 (6 bases). CDR3 size: 15 residues. Deletions cut 7 bases from V and 4 bases from J, with 19 bases between. The germline gives CDR1 SEHNR, CDR2 FQNEAQ (reference sequence). Here the CDR3 reads CASTMGEVLRETQYF. DNA of the CDR3: TGTGCCAGCACCATGGGGGAGGTTTTACGAGAGACCCAGTACTTC.

The sample holds many counts of this clonotype. This chain joins TRBV2 and TRBJ1-2; the D is unclear. Trimming shortened V by 2 bases and J by 4 bases, and 11 bases separated the two germline ends. Germline values: CDR1 SNHLY, CDR2 FYNNEI. There are 14 residues in the CDR3. The CDR3 loop reads CASSELGLGYGYTF. The DNA of the CDR3 is TGTGCCAGCAGTGAACTGGGGTTGGGCTATGGCTACACCTTC.